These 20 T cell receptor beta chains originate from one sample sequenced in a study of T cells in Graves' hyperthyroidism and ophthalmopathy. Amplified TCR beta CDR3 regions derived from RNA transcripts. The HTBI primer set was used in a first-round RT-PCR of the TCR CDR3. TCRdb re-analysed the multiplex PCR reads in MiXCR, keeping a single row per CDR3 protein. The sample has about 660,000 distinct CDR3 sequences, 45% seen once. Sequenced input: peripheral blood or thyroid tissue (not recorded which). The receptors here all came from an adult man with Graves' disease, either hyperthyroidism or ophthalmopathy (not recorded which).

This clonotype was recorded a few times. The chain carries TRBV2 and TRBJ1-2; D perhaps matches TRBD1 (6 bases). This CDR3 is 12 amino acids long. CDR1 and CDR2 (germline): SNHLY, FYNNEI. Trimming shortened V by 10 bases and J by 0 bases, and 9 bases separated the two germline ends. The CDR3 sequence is CATEGANYGYTF. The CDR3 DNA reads TGTGCCACCGAGGGGGCTAACTATGGCTACACCTTC. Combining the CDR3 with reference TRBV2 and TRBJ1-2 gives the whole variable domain EPEVTQTPSHQVTQMGQEVILRCVPISNHLYFYWYRQILGQKVEFLVSFYNNEISEKSEIFDDQFSVERPDGSNFTLKIRSTKLEDSAMYFCATEGANYGYTFGSGTRLTVV.

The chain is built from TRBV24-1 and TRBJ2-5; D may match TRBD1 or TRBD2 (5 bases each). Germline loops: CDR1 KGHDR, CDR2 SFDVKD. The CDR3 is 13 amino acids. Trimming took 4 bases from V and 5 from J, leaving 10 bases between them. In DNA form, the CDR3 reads TGTGCCACCAGTGAAGCCGGGACGGAGACCCAGTACTTC. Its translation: CATSEAGTETQYF.

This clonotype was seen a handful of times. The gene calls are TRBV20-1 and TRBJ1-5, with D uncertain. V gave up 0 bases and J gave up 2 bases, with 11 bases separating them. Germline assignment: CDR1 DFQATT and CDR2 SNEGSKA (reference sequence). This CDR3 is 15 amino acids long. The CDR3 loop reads CSAREGGDGNQPQHF. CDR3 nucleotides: TGCAGTGCTAGAGAGGGAGGAGACGGCAATCAGCCCCAGCATTTT.

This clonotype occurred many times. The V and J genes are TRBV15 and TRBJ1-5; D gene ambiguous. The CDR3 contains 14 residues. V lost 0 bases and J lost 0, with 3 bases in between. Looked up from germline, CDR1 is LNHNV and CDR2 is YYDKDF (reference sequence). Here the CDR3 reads CATSRDRSNQPQHF. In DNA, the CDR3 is TGTGCCACCAGCAGAGATCGTAGCAATCAGCCCCAGCATTTT.

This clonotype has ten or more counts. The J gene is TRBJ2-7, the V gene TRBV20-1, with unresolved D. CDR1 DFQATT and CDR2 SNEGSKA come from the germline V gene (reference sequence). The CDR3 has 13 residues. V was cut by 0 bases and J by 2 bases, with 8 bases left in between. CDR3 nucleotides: TGCAGTGCTAGAGAGGGCAGCACCTACGAGCAGTACTTC. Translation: CSAREGSTYEQYF.

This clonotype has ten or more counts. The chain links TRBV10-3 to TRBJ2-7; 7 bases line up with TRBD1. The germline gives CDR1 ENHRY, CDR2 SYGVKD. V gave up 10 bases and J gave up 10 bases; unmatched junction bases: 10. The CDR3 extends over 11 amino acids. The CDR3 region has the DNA TGTGCCACCCGCCGGGACAGTGGCCAGTACTTC. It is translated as CATRRDSGQYF.

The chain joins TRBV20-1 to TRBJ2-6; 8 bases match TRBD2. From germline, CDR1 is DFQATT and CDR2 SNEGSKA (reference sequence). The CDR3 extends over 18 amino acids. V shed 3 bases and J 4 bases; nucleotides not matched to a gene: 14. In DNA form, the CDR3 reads TGCAGTGCTAGTAAAGCGGGAGTACCCGGCACCGGGGCCAACGTCCTGACTTTC. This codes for CSASKAGVPGTGANVLTF.

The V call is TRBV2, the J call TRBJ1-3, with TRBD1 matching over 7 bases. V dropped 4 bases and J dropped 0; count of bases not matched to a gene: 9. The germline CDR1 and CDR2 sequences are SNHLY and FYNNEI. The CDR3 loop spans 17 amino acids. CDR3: CASSGGRQGYSGNTIYF. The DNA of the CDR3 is TGTGCCAGCAGTGGGGGAAGACAGGGATACTCTGGAAACACCATATATTTT.

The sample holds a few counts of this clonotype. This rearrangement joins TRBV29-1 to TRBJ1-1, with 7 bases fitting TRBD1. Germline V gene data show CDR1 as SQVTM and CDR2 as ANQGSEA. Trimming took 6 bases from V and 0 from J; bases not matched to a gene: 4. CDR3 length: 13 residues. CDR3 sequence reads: CSVGQLMNTEAFF. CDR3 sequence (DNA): TGCAGCGTGGGACAGCTGATGAACACTGAAGCTTTCTTT.

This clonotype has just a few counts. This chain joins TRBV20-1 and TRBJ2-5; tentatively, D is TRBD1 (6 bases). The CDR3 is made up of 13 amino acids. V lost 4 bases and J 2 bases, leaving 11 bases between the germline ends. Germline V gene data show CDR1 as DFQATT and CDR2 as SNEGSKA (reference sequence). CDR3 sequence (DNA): TGCAGTGCTATCGAGGGGGTTCAAGAGACCCAGTACTTC. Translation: CSAIEGVQETQYF.

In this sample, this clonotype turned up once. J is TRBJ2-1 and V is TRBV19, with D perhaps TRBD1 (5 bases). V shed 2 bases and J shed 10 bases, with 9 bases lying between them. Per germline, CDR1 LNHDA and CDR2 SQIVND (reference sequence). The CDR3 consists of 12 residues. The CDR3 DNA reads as TGTGCCAGTAGTATAACAGGCCACGAGCAGTTCTTC. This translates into CASSITGHEQFF.

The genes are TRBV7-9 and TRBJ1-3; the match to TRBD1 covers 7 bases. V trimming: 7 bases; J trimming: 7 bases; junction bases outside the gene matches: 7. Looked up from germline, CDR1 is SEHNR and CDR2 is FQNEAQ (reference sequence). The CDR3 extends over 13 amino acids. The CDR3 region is CASTSQGMNTIYF. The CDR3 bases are TGTGCCAGCACGTCACAGGGGATGAACACCATATATTTT.

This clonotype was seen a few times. CDR3 in DNA: TGCAGCGTTGAAGGCCGGGCCTCTAACTATGGCTACACCTTC. Amino acid sequence: CSVEGRASNYGYTF. The V and J genes are TRBV29-1 and TRBJ1-2; D uncertain. V was clipped by 1 base and J by 0 bases, with 9 bases between them. The CDR3 covers 14 residues. Germline assignment: CDR1 SQVTM and CDR2 ANQGSEA.

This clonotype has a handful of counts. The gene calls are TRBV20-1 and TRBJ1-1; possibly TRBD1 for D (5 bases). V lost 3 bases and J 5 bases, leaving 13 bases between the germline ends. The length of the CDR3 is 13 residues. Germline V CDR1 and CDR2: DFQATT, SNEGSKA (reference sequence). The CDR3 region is CSARQGFGTEAFF. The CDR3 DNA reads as TGCAGTGCTAGGCAGGGTTTCGGGACTGAAGCTTTCTTT.

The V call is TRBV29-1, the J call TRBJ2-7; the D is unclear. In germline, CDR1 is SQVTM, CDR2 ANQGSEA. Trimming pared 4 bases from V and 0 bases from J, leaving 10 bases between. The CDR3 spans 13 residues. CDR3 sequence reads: CSVGENTSYEQYF. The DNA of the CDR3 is TGCAGCGTTGGCGAAAACACCTCCTACGAGCAGTACTTC.

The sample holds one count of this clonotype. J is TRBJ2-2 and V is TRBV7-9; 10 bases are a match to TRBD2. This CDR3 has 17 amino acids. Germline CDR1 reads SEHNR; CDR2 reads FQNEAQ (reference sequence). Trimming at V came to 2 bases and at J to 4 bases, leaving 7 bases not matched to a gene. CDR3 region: CASSLTTGTSVTGELFF. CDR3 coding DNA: TGTGCCAGCAGCTTAACGACAGGGACTAGCGTCACCGGGGAGCTGTTTTTT.

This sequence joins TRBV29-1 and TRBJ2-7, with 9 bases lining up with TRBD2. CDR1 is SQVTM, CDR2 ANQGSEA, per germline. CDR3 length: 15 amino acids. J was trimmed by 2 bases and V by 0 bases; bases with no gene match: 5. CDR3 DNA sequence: TGCAGCGTTGAAGATTGGGCTAGCGGGGCCTACGAGCAGTACTTC. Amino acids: CSVEDWASGAYEQYF.

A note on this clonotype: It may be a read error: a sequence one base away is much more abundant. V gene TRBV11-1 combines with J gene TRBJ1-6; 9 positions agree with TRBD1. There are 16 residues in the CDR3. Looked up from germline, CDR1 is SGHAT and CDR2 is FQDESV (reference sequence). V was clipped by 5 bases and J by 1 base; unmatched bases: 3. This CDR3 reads CASSGGQGSYNSPLHF. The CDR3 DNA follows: TGTGCCAGCAGCGGGGGACAGGGTTCCTATAATTCACCCCTCCACTTT.

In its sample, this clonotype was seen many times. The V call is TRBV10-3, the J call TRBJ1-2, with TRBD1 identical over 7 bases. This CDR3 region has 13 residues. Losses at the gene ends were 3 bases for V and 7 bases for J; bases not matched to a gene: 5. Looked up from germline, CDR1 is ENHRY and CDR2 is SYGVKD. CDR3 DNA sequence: TGTGCCATCAGTGACCAACAGGGGCTTGGCTACACCTTC. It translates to CAISDQQGLGYTF.

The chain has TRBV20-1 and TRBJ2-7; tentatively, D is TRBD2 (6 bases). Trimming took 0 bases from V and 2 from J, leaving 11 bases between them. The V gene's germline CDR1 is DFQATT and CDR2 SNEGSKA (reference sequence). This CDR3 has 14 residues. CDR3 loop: CSARDRGVTYEQYF. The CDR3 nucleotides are TGCAGTGCTAGAGACCGCGGGGTTACCTACGAGCAGTACTTC.